The rows below give T cell receptor beta chains drawn from one sample of a study of PD-1 blockade in classical Hodgkin lymphoma. Assay used: immunoSEQ multiplex PCR; TCRdb lists only in-frame clones, some missing. The sample carries about 13,000 clones, over 80% recorded once. This specimen consisted of peripheral blood mononuclear cells (PBMCs), obtained at baseline. The receptors were sampled from a human donor with classical Hodgkin lymphoma. Both conserved end residues are part of each CDR3. A D gene is named only where the DNA matches it firmly. Clone size appears in some rows only: once, few, many, or a class for an expanded clone.

abundance	len	j_gene	d_gene	v_gene	CDR3aa	CDR3nt
-	13	TRBJ2-5	-	TRBV7-2	CASSLAMAETQYF	TGTGCCAGCAGCTTAGCGATGGCCGAAACCCAGTACTTC
few	13	TRBJ2-7	-	TRBV5-1	CASSPADSYEQYF	TGCGCCAGCAGCCCGGCAGACTCCTACGAGCAGTACTTC
-	15	TRBJ2-1	-	TRBV5-1	CASSGTTSSYNEQFF	TGCGCCAGCAGCGGAACCACTAGCTCCTACAATGAGCAGTTCTTC
-	14	TRBJ2-5	TRBD2	TRBV27	CASSLSLGGETQYF	TGTGCCAGCAGTTTATCTCTGGGAGGGGAGACCCAGTACTTC
-	17	TRBJ2-7	-	TRBV5-1	CASSLANPHTGPYEQYF	TGCGCCAGCAGCTTGGCCAATCCCCATACAGGGCCTTACGAGCAGTACTTC
-	8	TRBJ1-1	-	TRBV19	CASGEAFF	TGTGCCAGTGGGGAAGCTTTCTTT
once	13	TRBJ1-1	-	TRBV29-1	CSVEKTANTEAFF	TGCAGCGTTGAAAAAACAGCGAACACTGAAGCTTTCTTT
-	14	TRBJ2-1	TRBD1	TRBV15	CATAGTGWLGEQFF	TGTGCCACCGCCGGGACAGGGTGGTTGGGTGAGCAGTTCTTC
once	15	TRBJ1-4	TRBD1	TRBV5-1	CASSLPAGGNEKLFF	TGCGCCAGCAGCTTGCCAGCAGGGGGGAATGAAAAACTGTTTTTT
-	11	TRBJ2-7	-	TRBV2	CASSLIYEQYF	TGTGCCAGCAGTCTTATATACGAGCAGTACTTC
few	14	TRBJ1-5	-	TRBV4-2	CASSQVRSNQPQHF	TGTGCCAGCAGCCAAGTCAGAAGCAATCAGCCCCAGCATTTT
-	15	TRBJ2-1	TRBD1	TRBV4-1	CASSHAGGSYNEQFF	TGCGCCAGCAGCCATGCAGGGGGTTCCTACAATGAGCAGTTCTTC
few	13	TRBJ2-2	-	TRBV27	CASSYRDLRQLFF	TGTGCCAGCAGTTACAGGGACCTTAGGCAGCTGTTTTTT
once	13	TRBJ2-1	-	TRBV5-6	CATSVGTYNEQFF	TGTGCCACCTCGGTGGGGACCTACAATGAGCAGTTCTTC
-	13	TRBJ2-1	-	TRBV19	CASSVQRYNEQFF	TGTGCCAGTAGTGTGCAAAGGTACAATGAGCAGTTCTTC
-	13	TRBJ2-3	-	TRBV7-9	CASSLVGTDTQYF	TGTGCCAGCAGCTTAGTAGGCACAGATACGCAGTATTTT
-	15	TRBJ2-1	-	TRBV11-2	CASSSGNGIYNEQFF	TGTGCCAGCAGCTCCGGCAATGGCATATACAATGAGCAGTTCTTC
once	15	TRBJ2-5	-	TRBV5-1	CASSLAAGNQETQYF	TGCGCCAGCAGCTTGGCAGCCGGGAACCAAGAGACCCAGTACTTC
-	16	TRBJ2-1	TRBD2	TRBV25-1	CASSEFGSGGVHEQFF	TGTGCCAGCAGTGAATTCGGGAGCGGGGGGGTCCATGAGCAGTTCTTC
-	15	TRBJ2-6	-	TRBV5-8	CASSRDISGANVLTF	TGTGCCAGCAGCCGGGACATCTCTGGGGCCAACGTCCTGACTTTC
-	14	TRBJ2-6	-	TRBV2	CASENIAGANVLTF	TGTGCCAGCGAGAATATAGCTGGGGCCAACGTCCTGACTTTC
-	15	TRBJ2-1	-	TRBV29-1	CSVEEGPLGYNEQFF	TGCAGCGTTGAGGAGGGGCCTCTGGGCTACAATGAGCAGTTCTTC
-	17	TRBJ2-5	-	TRBV21-1	CATKRGGSPSPRETQYF	TGTGCCACCAAGCGAGGGGGATCCCCATCGCCGCGGGAGACCCAGTACTTC
-	14	TRBJ2-3	TRBD1	TRBV6-6	CASSPTTGIDTQYF	TGTGCCAGCAGTCCCACGACAGGGATAGATACGCAGTATTTT
-	15	TRBJ2-6	-	TRBV5-1	CASSPQTSGANVLTF	TGCGCCAGCAGCCCCCAAACTTCTGGGGCCAACGTCCTGACTTTC
-	16	TRBJ1-1	-	TRBV7-6	CASSPVQVGGGAEAFF	TGTGCCAGCAGCCCGGTACAGGTGGGAGGGGGTGCTGAAGCTTTCTTT
-	14	TRBJ2-3	TRBD2	TRBV5-1	CASSLTGGWDTQYF	TGCGCCAGCAGCTTGACGGGGGGTTGGGATACGCAGTATTTT
-	15	TRBJ2-3	TRBD2	TRBV5-1	CASSFASGRTDTQYF	TGCGCCAGCAGCTTCGCCAGCGGGAGGACAGATACGCAGTATTTT
-	13	TRBJ1-2	-	TRBV5-1	CASSLKDNRGYTF	TGCGCCAGCAGCCTCAAGGACAATCGTGGCTACACCTTC
-	18	TRBJ2-3	-	TRBV28	CASSLTPAWRQSTDTQYF	TGTGCCAGCAGTTTAACCCCAGCTTGGCGGCAGAGCACAGATACGCAGTATTTT
-	16	TRBJ2-1	TRBD2	TRBV18	CASSPTSGGMADEQFF	TGTGCCAGCTCACCAACTAGCGGAGGAATGGCGGATGAGCAGTTCTTC
-	16	TRBJ2-1	TRBD1	TRBV19	CASSMPGTGVHNEQFF	TGTGCCAGTAGTATGCCCGGGACAGGGGTTCACAATGAGCAGTTCTTC
-	13	TRBJ1-2	-	TRBV29-1	CSASSGPNYGYTF	TGCAGCGCCAGTTCAGGTCCTAACTATGGCTACACCTTC
-	11	TRBJ2-5	-	TRBV27	CASGRKETQYF	TGTGCCAGCGGCCGGAAAGAGACCCAGTACTTC
once	16	TRBJ2-7	-	TRBV7-9	CASSYLAGKNPYEQYF	TGTGCCAGCAGCTACCTCGCCGGGAAAAACCCCTACGAGCAGTACTTC
few	15	TRBJ1-4	-	TRBV5-6	CASSLMGVGKEKLFF	TGTGCCAGCAGCTTGATGGGGGTTGGAAAAGAAAAACTGTTTTTT
-	15	TRBJ2-1	TRBD2	TRBV4-3	CASSPGLAGINEQFF	TGCGCCAGCAGCCCGGGACTAGCGGGGATTAATGAGCAGTTCTTC
-	15	TRBJ2-6	TRBD1	TRBV2	CASNTGASGANVLTF	TGTGCCAGCAACACAGGGGCCTCTGGGGCCAACGTCCTGACTTTC
-	14	TRBJ2-1	TRBD2	TRBV10-1	CASSVGLAGNEQFF	TGCGCCAGCAGTGTGGGACTAGCGGGTAATGAGCAGTTCTTC
-	13	TRBJ1-2	-	TRBV28	CASSFGDAYGYTF	TGTGCCAGCAGTTTTGGGGATGCCTATGGCTACACCTTC
-	14	TRBJ2-3	TRBD1	TRBV5-1	CASSPGQGFDTQYF	TGCGCCAGCAGCCCCGGACAGGGATTTGATACGCAGTATTTT
-	12	TRBJ2-1	TRBD2	TRBV19	CATWGGWNEQFF	TGTGCCACCTGGGGGGGGTGGAATGAGCAGTTCTTC
-	15	TRBJ1-6	TRBD1	TRBV9	CASSVGAGTGSPLHF	TGTGCCAGCAGCGTAGGAGCAGGGACAGGATCACCCCTCCACTTT
-	14	TRBJ2-5	-	TRBV19	CASSRPGVVETQYF	TGTGCCAGTAGTCGGCCGGGGGTGGTGGAGACCCAGTACTTC
-	15	TRBJ2-5	-	TRBV5-4	CASSPDSNWEETQYF	TGTGCCAGCAGCCCTGACAGCAACTGGGAAGAGACCCAGTACTTC